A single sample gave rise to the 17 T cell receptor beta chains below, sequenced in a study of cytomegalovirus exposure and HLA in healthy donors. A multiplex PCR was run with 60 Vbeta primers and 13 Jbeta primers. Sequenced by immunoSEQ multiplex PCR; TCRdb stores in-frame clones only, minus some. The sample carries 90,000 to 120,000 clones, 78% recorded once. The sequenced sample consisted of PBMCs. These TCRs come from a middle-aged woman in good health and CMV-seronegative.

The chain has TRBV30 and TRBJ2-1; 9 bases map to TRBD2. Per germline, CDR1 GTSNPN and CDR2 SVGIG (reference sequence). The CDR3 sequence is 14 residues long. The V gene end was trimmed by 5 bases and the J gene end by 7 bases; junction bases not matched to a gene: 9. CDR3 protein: CAWVSGRGVNEQFF. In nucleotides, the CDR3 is TGTGCCTGGGTTAGCGGGAGAGGGGTGAATGAGCAGTTCTTC.

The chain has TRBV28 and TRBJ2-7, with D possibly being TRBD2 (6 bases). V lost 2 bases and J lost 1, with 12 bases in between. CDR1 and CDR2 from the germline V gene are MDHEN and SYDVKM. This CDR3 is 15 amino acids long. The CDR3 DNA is TGTGCCAGCAGTTTAATAGCCAGCGGGTCCTACGAGCAGTACTTC. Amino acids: CASSLIASGSYEQYF. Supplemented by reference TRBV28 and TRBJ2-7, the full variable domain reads DVKVTQSSRYLVKRTGEKVFLECVQDMDHENMFWYRQDPGLGLRLIYFSYDVKMKEKGDIPEGYSVSREKKERFSLILESASTNQTSMYLCASSLIASGSYEQYFGPGTRLTVT.

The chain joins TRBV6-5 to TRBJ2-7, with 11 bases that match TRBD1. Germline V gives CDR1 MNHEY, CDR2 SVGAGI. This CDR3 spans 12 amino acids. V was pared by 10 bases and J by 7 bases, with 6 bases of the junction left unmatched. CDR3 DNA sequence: TGTGCCACCGGACAGGGGGCGAGTGAGCAGTACTTC. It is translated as CATGQGASEQYF.

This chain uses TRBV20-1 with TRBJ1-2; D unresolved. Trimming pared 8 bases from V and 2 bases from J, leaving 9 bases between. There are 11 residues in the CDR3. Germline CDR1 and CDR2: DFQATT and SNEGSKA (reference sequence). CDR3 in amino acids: CSTETNYGYTF. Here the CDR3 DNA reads TGCAGTACAGAAACCAACTATGGCTACACCTTC.

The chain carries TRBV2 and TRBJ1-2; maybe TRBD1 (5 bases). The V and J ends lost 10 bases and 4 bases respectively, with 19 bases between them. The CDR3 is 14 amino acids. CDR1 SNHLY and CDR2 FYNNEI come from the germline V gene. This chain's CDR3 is CAIPSSEGSYGYTF. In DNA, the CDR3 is TGTGCCATCCCTTCCTCGGAGGGGAGCTATGGCTACACCTTC.

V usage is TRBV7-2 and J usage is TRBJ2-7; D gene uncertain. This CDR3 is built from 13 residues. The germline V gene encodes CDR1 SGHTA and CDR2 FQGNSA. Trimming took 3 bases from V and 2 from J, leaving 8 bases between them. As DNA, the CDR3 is TGTGCCAGCAGCTTGAGTGGTCCCTACGAGCAGTACTTC. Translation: CASSLSGPYEQYF.

CDR3 sequence reads: CASSLARAGDPQATQYF. CDR3 in DNA: TGCGCCAGCAGCTTGGCTCGTGCGGGTGATCCTCAGGCGACCCAGTACTTC. The chain employs TRBV5-1 and TRBJ2-5, with D tentatively TRBD2 (5 bases). Germline values: CDR1 SGHRS, CDR2 YFSETQ. The CDR3 length is 17 residues. Trimming cost V 0 bases and J 7 bases, with 22 bases left between them. Full variable domain (rest looked up from reference TRBV5-1 and TRBJ2-5): KAGVTQTPRYLIKTRGQQVTLSCSPISGHRSVSWYQQTPGQGLQFLFEYFSETQRNKGNFPGRFSGRQFSNSRSEMNVSTLELGDSALYLCASSLARAGDPQATQYFGPGTRLLVL.

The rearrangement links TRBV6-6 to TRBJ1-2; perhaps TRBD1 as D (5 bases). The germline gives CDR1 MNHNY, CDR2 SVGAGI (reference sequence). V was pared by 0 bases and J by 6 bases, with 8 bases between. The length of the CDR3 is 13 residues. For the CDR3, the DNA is TGTGCCAGCAGTTACTCGATCAGGGATGGCTACACCTTC. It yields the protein CASSYSIRDGYTF.

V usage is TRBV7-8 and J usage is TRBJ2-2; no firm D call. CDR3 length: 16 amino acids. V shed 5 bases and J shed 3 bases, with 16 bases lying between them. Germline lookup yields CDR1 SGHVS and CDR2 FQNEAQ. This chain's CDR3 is CASSPLLEFYTGELFF. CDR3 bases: TGTGCCAGCAGCCCCCTCTTGGAGTTTTACACCGGGGAGCTGTTTTTT.

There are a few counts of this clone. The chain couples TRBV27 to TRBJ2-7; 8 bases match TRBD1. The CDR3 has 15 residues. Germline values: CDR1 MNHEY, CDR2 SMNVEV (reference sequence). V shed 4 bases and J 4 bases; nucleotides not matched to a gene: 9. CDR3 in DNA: TGTGCCAGCAGTTACGGACAGGGCACAGCTTACGAGCAGTACTTC. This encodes CASSYGQGTAYEQYF.

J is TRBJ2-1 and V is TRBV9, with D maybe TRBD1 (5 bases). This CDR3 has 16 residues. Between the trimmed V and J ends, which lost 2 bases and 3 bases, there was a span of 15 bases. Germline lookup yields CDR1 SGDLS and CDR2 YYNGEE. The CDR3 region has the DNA TGTGCCAGCAGCGTTGTAGGGGCAGGTAGCTACAATGAGCAGTTCTTC. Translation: CASSVVGAGSYNEQFF.

The CDR3 nucleotides are TGTGCCAGCGAGAAGACAGGGTTGAGGGAAGCTTTCTTT. Its protein product is CASEKTGLREAFF. The rearrangement joins TRBV2 to TRBJ1-1, with 7 bases matching TRBD1. The V gene's germline CDR1 is SNHLY and CDR2 FYNNEI. The length of the CDR3 is 13 residues. The V and J ends lost 8 bases and 8 bases, in that order; junction bases with no gene match: 11.

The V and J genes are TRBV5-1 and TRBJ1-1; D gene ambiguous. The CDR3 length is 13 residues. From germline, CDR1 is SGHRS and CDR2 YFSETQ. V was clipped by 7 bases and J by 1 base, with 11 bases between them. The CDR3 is CASWRRTNTEAFF. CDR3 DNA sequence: TGCGCCAGCTGGAGGAGGACGAACACTGAAGCTTTCTTT. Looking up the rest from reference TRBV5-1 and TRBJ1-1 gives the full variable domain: KAGVTQTPRYLIKTRGQQVTLSCSPISGHRSVSWYQQTPGQGLQFLFEYFSETQRNKGNFPGRFSGRQFSNSRSEMNVSTLELGDSALYLCASWRRTNTEAFFGQGTRLTVV.

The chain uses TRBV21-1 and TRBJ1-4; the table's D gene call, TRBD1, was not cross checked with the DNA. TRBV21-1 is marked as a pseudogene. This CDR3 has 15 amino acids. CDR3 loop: CASSKARRGNEKLFF. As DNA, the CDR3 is TGTGCCAGCAGCAAAGCGCGCAGGGGGAATGAAAAACTGTTTTTT.

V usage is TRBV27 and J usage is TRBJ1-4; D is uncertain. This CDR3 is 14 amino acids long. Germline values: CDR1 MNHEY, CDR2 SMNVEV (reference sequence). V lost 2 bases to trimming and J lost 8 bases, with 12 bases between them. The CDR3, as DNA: TGTGCCAGCAGTTTACGGGGTTCCAGCGAAAAACTGTTTTTT. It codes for CASSLRGSSEKLFF.

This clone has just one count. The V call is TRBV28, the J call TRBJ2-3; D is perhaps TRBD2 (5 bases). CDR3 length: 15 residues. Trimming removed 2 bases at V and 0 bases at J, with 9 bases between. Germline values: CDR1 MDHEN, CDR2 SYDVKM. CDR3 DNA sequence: TGTGCCAGCAGTTTAGGACGGACTAGCACAGATACGCAGTATTTT. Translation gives CASSLGRTSTDTQYF.

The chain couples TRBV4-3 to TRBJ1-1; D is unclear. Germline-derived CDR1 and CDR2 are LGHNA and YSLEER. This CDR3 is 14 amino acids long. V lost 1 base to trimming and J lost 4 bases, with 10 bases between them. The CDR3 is CASSQGIQTTEAFF. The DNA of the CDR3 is TGCGCCAGCAGCCAAGGTATACAGACCACTGAAGCTTTCTTT.